These 21 T cell receptor beta chains were sequenced from one sample in a study of cytomegalovirus exposure and HLA in healthy donors. Here immunoSEQ multiplex PCR was the method, and the copy in TCRdb shows in-frame clones only, minus some. The sample records 60,000 or so clones, around 90% being singletons. The sample comprised PBMCs. Every receptor here comes from a woman between 25 and 40 years old in good health and CMV-seronegative.

The CDR3 loop reads CASKGDRVSYNEQFF. The CDR3, as DNA: TGTGCCAGTAAGGGGGACAGGGTCTCCTACAATGAGCAGTTCTTC. The chain employs TRBV2 and TRBJ2-1, with TRBD1 identical over 9 bases. The CDR3 contains 15 residues. With V trimmed by 9 bases and J by 0 bases, 6 bases remained unmatched. Germline CDR1 SNHLY, CDR2 FYNNEI.

V usage is TRBV7-6 and J usage is TRBJ2-3; 12 bases fit TRBD2. V was clipped by 3 bases and J by 4 bases; unmatched bases: 11. In germline, CDR1 is SGHVS, CDR2 FNYEAQ. This CDR3 has 18 amino acids. DNA for the CDR3: TGTGCCAGCAGCTTGACTATCCTCCTAGCGGGAGGGCCAGATACGCAGTATTTT. Translating it yields CASSLTILLAGGPDTQYF.

V gene TRBV4-2 combines with J gene TRBJ1-6, with 8 bases matching TRBD1. This CDR3 comprises 15 residues. Germline CDR1 is LGHNA and CDR2 is YNFKEQ. Trimming removed 0 bases from V and 5 bases from J; junction bases left unmatched: 0. The CDR3 loop reads CASSQEGQDNSPLHF. The CDR3 coding sequence is TGTGCCAGCAGCCAAGAGGGACAGGATAATTCACCCCTCCACTTT.

V gene TRBV9 combines with J gene TRBJ2-1; the match to TRBD2 covers 16 bases. Per the germline V gene, CDR1 is SGDLS and CDR2 is YYNGEE. This CDR3 contains 22 residues. Trimming removed 0 bases from V and 4 bases from J; junction bases left unmatched: 16. CDR3 bases: TGTGCCAGCAGCGTAGTGAGGGCGGGACTAGCGGGAGGGCCTAATTCATACAATGAGCAGTTCTTC. This encodes CASSVVRAGLAGGPNSYNEQFF.

There are a few counts of this clone. This chain links TRBV7-6 with TRBJ1-1; D possibly corresponds to TRBD1 (5 bases). The CDR3 loop spans 15 amino acids. Per the germline V gene, CDR1 is SGHVS and CDR2 is FNYEAQ. Trimming stripped 0 bases from V and 4 bases from J, with 12 bases between. CDR3 DNA: TGTGCCAGCAGCTTAGCGGTGGGGAGGGGCACTGAAGCTTTCTTT. As protein: CASSLAVGRGTEAFF.

The chain links TRBV19 to TRBJ1-1; TRBD1 matches at 8 bases. This CDR3 comprises 15 residues. Germline CDR1 reads LNHDA; CDR2 reads SQIVND (reference sequence). The V gene end was trimmed by 3 bases and the J gene end by 4 bases; junction bases not matched to a gene: 7. CDR3 sequence (DNA): TGTGCCAGTAGTATCACTCGACAGGGGACCACTGAAGCTTTCTTT. Translated: CASSITRQGTTEAFF.

The genes are TRBV9 and TRBJ2-1; no clear D gene. The V end lost 1 base, the J end lost 7 bases, and 9 bases lay between the germline ends. The germline CDR1 and CDR2 sequences are SGDLS and YYNGEE. This CDR3 spans 13 amino acids. In DNA, the CDR3 is TGTGCCAGCAGCGTATCCTGGGCTAATGAGCAGTTCTTC. Translation: CASSVSWANEQFF.

J is TRBJ2-7 and V is TRBV29-1; 12 bases line up with TRBD2. Germline CDR1 and CDR2: SQVTM and ANQGSEA. The CDR3 extends over 13 amino acids. The V and J ends lost 7 bases and 4 bases, in that order; junction bases with no gene match: 5. This CDR3 reads CSARLAGEYEQYF. As DNA, the CDR3 is TGCAGCGCTCGACTAGCGGGAGAATACGAGCAGTACTTC.

This chain links TRBV4-1 with TRBJ2-1, with 11 nucleotides matching TRBD1. The CDR3 has 16 residues. Looked up from germline, CDR1 is MGHRA and CDR2 is YSYEKL. Trimming removed 5 bases from V and 9 bases from J; junction bases left unmatched: 12. The CDR3 coding sequence is TGCGCCAGCAGCTTTCGGACAGGGGGCGTTTCTCGTGAGCAGTTCTTC. Its protein is CASSFRTGGVSREQFF.

The chain couples TRBV5-1 to TRBJ2-7; no definite D call. This CDR3 has 15 residues. With 1 base removed from V and 0 bases from J, the gap between germline ends came to 11 bases. Germline V gene data show CDR1 as SGHRS and CDR2 as YFSETQ. In DNA form, the CDR3 reads TGCGCCAGCAGCTTGCTGTCGAGTAGCTCCTACGAGCAGTACTTC. It is translated as CASSLLSSSSYEQYF. The full variable domain, its missing parts supplied by reference TRBV5-1 and TRBJ2-7, is KAGVTQTPRYLIKTRGQQVTLSCSPISGHRSVSWYQQTPGQGLQFLFEYFSETQRNKGNFPGRFSGRQFSNSRSEMNVSTLELGDSALYLCASSLLSSSSYEQYFGPGTRLTVT.

This rearrangement joins TRBV27 to TRBJ2-3; TRBD2 agrees at 8 bases. Per the germline V gene, CDR1 is MNHEY and CDR2 is SMNVEV (reference sequence). The CDR3 covers 16 residues. V was pared by 5 bases and J by 6 bases, with 13 bases of the junction left unmatched. The CDR3 is CASSPGLARSMDTQYF. The CDR3 nucleotides are TGTGCCAGCAGTCCAGGACTAGCCCGATCAATGGATACGCAGTATTTT.

The chain couples TRBV30 to TRBJ2-5; D may be TRBD2 (6 bases). V was pared by 4 bases and J by 1 base, with 13 bases between. The germline gives CDR1 GTSNPN, CDR2 SVGIG (reference sequence). The CDR3 is 14 residues long. As DNA, the CDR3 is TGTGCCTGGAATTCGGGGAGGCGCCAAGAGACCCAGTACTTC. Translation: CAWNSGRRQETQYF.

The chain recombines TRBV5-1 with TRBJ2-1; possibly TRBD2 for D (6 bases). The CDR3 totals 15 residues. The ends were cut back, 1 base at V and 8 bases at J, with 16 bases in the middle. The germline V gene encodes CDR1 SGHRS and CDR2 YFSETQ. The CDR3 loop reads CASSLKTVGGDEQFF. The CDR3 nucleotides read TGCGCCAGCAGCTTGAAGACTGTCGGCGGGGATGAGCAGTTCTTC.

The CDR3 coding sequence is TGTGCCAGTAGTATATCGGGGGGTCCCTACAATGAGCAGTTCTTC. Translation: CASSISGGPYNEQFF. This chain uses TRBV19 with TRBJ2-1; 7 positions agree with TRBD2. Germline CDR1 and CDR2: LNHDA and SQIVND (reference sequence). The CDR3 has 15 amino acids. Trimming took 2 bases from V and 2 from J; bases not matched to a gene: 3.

This chain joins TRBV28 and TRBJ1-2; D possibly corresponds to TRBD1 (6 bases). There are 15 residues in the CDR3. Trimming stripped 5 bases from V and 8 bases from J, with 21 bases between. The germline V gene encodes CDR1 MDHEN and CDR2 SYDVKM. This CDR3 is CASSRGGYTGRGYTF. Here the CDR3 DNA reads TGTGCCAGCAGTCGGGGGGGGTACACAGGGAGAGGCTACACCTTC.

The chain employs TRBV18 and TRBJ2-6; possible D gene TRBD1, 6 bases. CDR3 length equals 16 residues. Trimming cost V 5 bases and J 2 bases, with 13 bases left between them. Germline loops: CDR1 KGHSH, CDR2 LQKENI. CDR3 DNA: TGTGCCAGCTCAGAACAGGGACCAACTGGGGCCAACGTCCTGACTTTC. This gives the protein CASSEQGPTGANVLTF.

V usage is TRBV25-1 and J usage is TRBJ1-5, with D hard to call. The CDR3 loop spans 13 amino acids. Germline CDR1 and CDR2: MGHDK and SYGVNS. The germline V and J ends were trimmed by 5 bases and 2 bases, with 7 bases remaining between them. CDR3 sequence: CASSMAGNQPQHF. CDR3 coding DNA: TGTGCCAGCAGTATGGCAGGCAATCAGCCCCAGCATTTT.

V and J are TRBV27 and TRBJ2-3, with 7 bases aligning to TRBD1. The CDR3 length is 17 residues. With 3 bases clipped from V and 0 bases from J, the junction kept 9 bases outside the gene matches. Per germline, CDR1 MNHEY and CDR2 SMNVEV (reference sequence). The CDR3 region is CASSLGTVTSSTDTQYF. The CDR3, as DNA: TGTGCCAGCAGTTTGGGGACAGTTACTTCTAGCACAGATACGCAGTATTTT.

This CDR3 is CASSLAGDNEQFF. In nucleotides, the CDR3 is TGTGCCAGCAGCTTAGCGGGAGACAATGAGCAGTTCTTC. The rearrangement uses TRBV7-9 and TRBJ2-1; the D gene is possibly TRBD2 (5 bases). The CDR3 totals 13 residues. In germline, CDR1 is SEHNR, CDR2 FQNEAQ (reference sequence). Trimming took 0 bases from V and 5 from J, leaving 5 bases between them.

The chain links TRBV7-2 to TRBJ2-5, with 7 bases aligning to TRBD2. The CDR3 consists of 16 residues. V lost 5 bases and J lost 4; bases outside the gene matches: 13. In germline, CDR1 is SGHTA, CDR2 FQGNSA. In DNA form, the CDR3 reads TGTGCCAGCAGCAAGCCTAGCGGTTGGATGGGAGAGACCCAGTACTTC. This gives the protein CASSKPSGWMGETQYF.

The rearrangement uses TRBV30 and TRBJ1-1, with D perhaps matching TRBD1 (5 bases). This CDR3 region has 12 residues. V was cut by 1 base and J by 6 bases, with 9 bases left in between. Germline V lookup: CDR1 GTSNPN, CDR2 SVGIG (reference sequence). CDR3 loop: CAWSGQFSEAFF. The DNA for the CDR3 is TGTGCCTGGAGTGGACAGTTCTCTGAAGCTTTCTTT.